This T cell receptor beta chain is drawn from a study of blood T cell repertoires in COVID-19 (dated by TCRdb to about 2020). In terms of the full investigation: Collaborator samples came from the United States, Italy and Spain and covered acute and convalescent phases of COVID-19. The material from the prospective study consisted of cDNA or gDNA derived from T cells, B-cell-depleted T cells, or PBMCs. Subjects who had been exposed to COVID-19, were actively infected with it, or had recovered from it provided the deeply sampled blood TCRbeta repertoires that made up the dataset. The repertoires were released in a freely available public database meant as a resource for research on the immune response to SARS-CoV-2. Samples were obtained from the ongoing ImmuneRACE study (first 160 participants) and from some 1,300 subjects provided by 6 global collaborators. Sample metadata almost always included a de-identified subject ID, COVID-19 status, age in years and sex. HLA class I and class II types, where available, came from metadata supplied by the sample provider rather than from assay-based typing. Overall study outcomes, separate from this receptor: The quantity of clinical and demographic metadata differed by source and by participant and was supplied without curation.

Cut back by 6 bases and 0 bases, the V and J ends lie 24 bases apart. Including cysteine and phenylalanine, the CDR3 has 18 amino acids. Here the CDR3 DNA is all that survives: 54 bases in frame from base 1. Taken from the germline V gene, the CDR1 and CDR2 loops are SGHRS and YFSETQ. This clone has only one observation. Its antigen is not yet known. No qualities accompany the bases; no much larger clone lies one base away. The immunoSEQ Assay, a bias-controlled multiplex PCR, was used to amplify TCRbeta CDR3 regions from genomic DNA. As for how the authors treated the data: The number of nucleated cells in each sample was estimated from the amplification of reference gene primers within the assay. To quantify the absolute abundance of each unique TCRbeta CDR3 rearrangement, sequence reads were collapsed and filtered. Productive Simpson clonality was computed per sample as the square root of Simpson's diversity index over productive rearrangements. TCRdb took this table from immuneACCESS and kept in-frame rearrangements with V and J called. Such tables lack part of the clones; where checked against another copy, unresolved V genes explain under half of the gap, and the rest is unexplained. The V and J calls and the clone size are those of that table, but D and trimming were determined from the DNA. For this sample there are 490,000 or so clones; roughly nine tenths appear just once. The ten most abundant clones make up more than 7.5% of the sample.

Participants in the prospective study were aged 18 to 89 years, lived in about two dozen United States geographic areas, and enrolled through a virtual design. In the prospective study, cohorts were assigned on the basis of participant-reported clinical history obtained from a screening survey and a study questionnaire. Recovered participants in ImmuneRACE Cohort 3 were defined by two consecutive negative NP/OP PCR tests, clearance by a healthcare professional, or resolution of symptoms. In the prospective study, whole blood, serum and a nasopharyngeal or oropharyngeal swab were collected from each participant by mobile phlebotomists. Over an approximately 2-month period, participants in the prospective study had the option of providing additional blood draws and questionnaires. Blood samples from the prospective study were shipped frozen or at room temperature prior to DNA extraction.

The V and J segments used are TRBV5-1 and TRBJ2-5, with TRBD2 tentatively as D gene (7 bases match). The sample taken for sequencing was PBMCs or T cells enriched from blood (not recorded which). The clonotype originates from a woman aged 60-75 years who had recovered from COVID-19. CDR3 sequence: CASIRGGGAGSYQETQYF. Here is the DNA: TGCGCCAGCATCCGGGGAGGGGGAGCGGGGAGCTACCAAGAGACCCAGTACTTC.